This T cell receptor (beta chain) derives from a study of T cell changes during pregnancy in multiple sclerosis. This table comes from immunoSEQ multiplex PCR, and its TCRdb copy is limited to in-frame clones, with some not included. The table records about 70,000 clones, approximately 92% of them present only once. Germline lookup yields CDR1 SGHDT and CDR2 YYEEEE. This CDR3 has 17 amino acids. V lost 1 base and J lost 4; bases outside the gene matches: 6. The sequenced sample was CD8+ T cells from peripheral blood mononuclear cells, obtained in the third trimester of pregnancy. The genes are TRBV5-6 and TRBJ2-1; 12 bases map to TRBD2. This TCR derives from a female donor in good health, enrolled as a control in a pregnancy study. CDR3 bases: TGTGCCAGCAGCTTGACTAGCGGGGGGCTTGGGTACAATGAGCAGTTCTTC. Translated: CASSLTSGGLGYNEQFF. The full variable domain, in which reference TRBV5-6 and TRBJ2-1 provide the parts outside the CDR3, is DAGVTQSPTHLIKTRGQQVTLRCSPKSGHDTVSWYQQALGQGPQFIFQYYEEEERQRGNFPDRFSGHQFPNYSSELNVNALLLGDSALYLCASSLTSGGLGYNEQFFGPGTRLTVL.